The next 30 T cell receptor beta chains were all read from a single sample in a study of shared clonotypes between healthy human individuals (TCRdb year 2020). Libraries were made using the immunoSEQ multiplex PCR assay. TCRdb provides this immuneACCESS table in a form limited to in-frame rearrangements. Some clones are lacking; in checked studies, under half of them reflect an unresolved V gene, and why the rest are absent is not known. This sample holds roughly 2 million clones; about 95% were observed only once. 1% to 1.3% of the sample belongs to the ten largest clones. CD8 naive samples were obtained by positive selection for CCR7 among CD45RO-negative cells, yielding a CD45RA+CCR7+ population from which TemRA cells were excluded. Sequences were obtained from naive CD8+ T cells sorted from blood. According to the study, the label for this sample's cell subset or site signals: CD45RA+CCR7+. All receptors come from a man younger than 35 in good health.

This chain links TRBV7-9 with TRBJ2-3; 9 bases fit TRBD1. V lost 10 bases, J lost 3 bases, and 14 bases stayed unmatched. This CDR3 is built from 16 residues. The germline V gene encodes CDR1 SEHNR and CDR2 FQNEAQ (reference sequence). The CDR3: CATNTHRDRETDTQYF. CDR3 bases: TGTGCCACCAATACCCACCGGGACAGGGAAACAGATACGCAGTATTTT.

The chain links TRBV4-1 to TRBJ1-2; D not certain. This CDR3 region has 11 residues. Trimming shortened V by 5 bases and J by 10 bases, and 11 bases separated the two germline ends. CDR1 is MGHRA, CDR2 YSYEKL, per germline. The CDR3 protein is CASSSGSLYTF. CDR3 DNA: TGCGCCAGCAGCTCCGGGTCCCTCTACACCTTC.

The chain combines TRBV7-9 with TRBJ2-6; TRBD1 matches 7 bases. This CDR3 comprises 16 residues. The V gene end was trimmed by 4 bases and the J gene end by 0 bases; junction bases not matched to a gene: 3. CDR1 is SEHNR and CDR2 is FQNEAQ in the germline V gene (reference sequence). CDR3 bases: TGTGCCAGCAGCTGGCCAGGGGGCTCTGGGGCCAACGTCCTGACTTTC. It specifies CASSWPGGSGANVLTF.

This clone was seen more than once but under ten times. The sample has other DNA sequences that encode this CDR3 too. J is TRBJ2-3 and V is TRBV11-2, with D hard to call. The CDR3 spans 11 residues. Trimming shortened V by 5 bases and J by 5 bases, and 5 bases separated the two germline ends. Germline CDR1 SGHAT, CDR2 FQNNGV. The DNA of the CDR3 is TGTGCCAGCAGCCTGGGAGATACGCAGTATTTT. Protein product: CASSLGDTQYF.

V gene TRBV27 combines with J gene TRBJ1-1; tentative D call: TRBD1 (5 bases). The CDR3 is 14 residues long. Germline CDR1 and CDR2: MNHEY and SMNVEV (reference sequence). V was trimmed by 7 bases and J by 4 bases, leaving 16 bases between them. The CDR3: CASTVASGGTEAFF. The CDR3 DNA is TGTGCCAGCACGGTGGCCTCGGGGGGCACTGAAGCTTTCTTT.

This chain connects TRBV4-1 to TRBJ2-1; D may match TRBD1 or TRBD2 (5 bases each). The CDR3 is made up of 17 amino acids. CDR1 is MGHRA and CDR2 is YSYEKL in the germline V gene. Between the trimmed V and J ends, which lost 4 bases and 8 bases, there was a span of 24 bases. The CDR3 reads CASSPRGGGQGVDEQFF. The CDR3 nucleotides read TGCGCCAGCAGCCCTCGGGGCGGAGGACAAGGGGTGGATGAGCAGTTCTTC.

V and J are TRBV11-2 and TRBJ2-7; TRBD2 is a possible D gene (6 bases). Germline CDR1 is SGHAT and CDR2 is FQNNGV. Trimming took 2 bases from V and 3 from J, leaving 20 bases between them. The CDR3 contains 17 residues. As DNA, the CDR3 is TGTGCCAGCAGCTTATCCTCCACTAGCTCAACGGGCTACGAGCAGTACTTC. Protein sequence: CASSLSSTSSTGYEQYF.

V gene TRBV5-6 combines with J gene TRBJ1-3; no clear D. This CDR3 spans 15 amino acids. V was shortened by 1 base and J by 8 bases, with 16 bases between the two germline ends. Germline V gene sequence: CDR1 SGHDT, CDR2 YYEEEE. CDR3 in amino acids: CASSLLGPQEDTIYF. CDR3 in DNA: TGTGCCAGCAGCTTGTTGGGCCCTCAGGAAGACACCATATATTTT.

The chain carries TRBV29-1 and TRBJ1-2, with a weak D call TRBD1 (6 bases). Trimming pared 6 bases from V and 4 bases from J, leaving 15 bases between. This CDR3 is built from 13 residues. Per the germline V gene, CDR1 is SQVTM and CDR2 is ANQGSEA. CDR3 in DNA: TGCAGCGTGTCTCTTGGGGGCGGCTATGGCTACACCTTC. It translates to CSVSLGGGYGYTF.

The chain carries TRBV9 and TRBJ2-2; 10 bases map to TRBD2. Germline V gene data show CDR1 as SGDLS and CDR2 as YYNGEE. V lost 3 bases to trimming and J lost 3 bases; unmatched junction nucleotides: 8. The CDR3 runs to 17 residues. CDR3 bases: TGTGCCAGCAGCGACAAGCGGGAGGGCCTGGACACCGGGGAGCTGTTTTTT. Its translation: CASSDKREGLDTGELFF.

The rearrangement joins TRBV7-9 to TRBJ1-1, with D possibly TRBD1 on 5 matching bases. Trimming removed 4 bases at V and 5 bases at J, with 17 bases between. CDR3 size: 15 residues. Germline CDR1 is SEHNR and CDR2 is FQNEAQ (reference sequence). In nucleotides, the CDR3 is TGTGCCAGCAGCTCTGCAGGGCCGGGTATTACTGAAGCTTTCTTT. It codes for CASSSAGPGITEAFF.

The chain carries TRBV30 and TRBJ2-3; TRBD2 aligns across 9 bases. V lost 5 bases and J lost 2; bases outside the gene matches: 8. This CDR3 region has 15 residues. Per the germline V gene, CDR1 is GTSNPN and CDR2 is SVGIG (reference sequence). The DNA of the CDR3 is TGTGCCTGGGTCGCCCGACTAGCGGACACAGATACGCAGTATTTT. Protein product: CAWVARLADTDTQYF.

The chain links TRBV27 to TRBJ2-7, with TRBD2 matching 16 bases. The CDR3 contains 20 residues. V gave up 6 bases and J gave up 3 bases; unmatched junction bases: 17. Germline lookup yields CDR1 MNHEY and CDR2 SMNVEV (reference sequence). The CDR3 loop reads CASSHLPGLAGGPDHYEQYF. The CDR3 coding sequence is TGTGCCAGCAGCCACCTCCCGGGACTAGCGGGAGGGCCGGATCACTACGAGCAGTACTTC.

The CDR3 coding sequence is TGTGCCAGCAGCCCTTTCATAGAGTCCCCCACAGATACGCAGTATTTT. Its translation: CASSPFIESPTDTQYF. The V and J genes are TRBV7-6 and TRBJ2-3; no clear D gene. The germline gives CDR1 SGHVS, CDR2 FNYEAQ. Trimming took 5 bases from V and 2 from J, leaving 17 bases between them. This CDR3 has 16 amino acids.

The chain carries TRBV7-2 and TRBJ2-7; D possibly corresponds to TRBD2 (5 bases). This CDR3 contains 13 residues. The germline V gene has CDR1 SGHTA and CDR2 FQGNSA. Trimming left V 5 bases short and J 5 bases short, with 13 bases between. CDR3 region: CASSLPSSHEQYF. Here the CDR3 DNA reads TGTGCCAGCAGCCTCCCCTCTAGCCACGAGCAGTACTTC.

The chain combines TRBV2 with TRBJ2-7, with TRBD2 matching over 11 bases. Trimming at V came to 4 bases and at J to 3 bases, leaving 11 bases not matched to a gene. CDR1 and CDR2 from the germline V gene are SNHLY and FYNNEI. The CDR3 has 17 amino acids. The CDR3 reads CASSGEVSGRALYEQYF. The CDR3 DNA reads as TGTGCCAGCAGTGGAGAAGTTAGCGGGAGGGCCCTCTACGAGCAGTACTTC.

The V and J genes are TRBV27 and TRBJ2-5; D possibly corresponds to TRBD1 (5 bases). Trimming removed 0 bases from V and 5 bases from J, with 13 bases in between. This CDR3 contains 15 residues. Germline V lookup: CDR1 MNHEY, CDR2 SMNVEV (reference sequence). The CDR3, as DNA: TGTGCCAGCAGTTTATCAAACTATCCAGGGGAGACCCAGTACTTC. It translates to CASSLSNYPGETQYF.

This clone came up once. The chain couples TRBV28 to TRBJ1-3; 7 bases agree with TRBD1. The CDR3 is 15 residues long. With 3 bases clipped from V and 2 bases from J, the junction kept 4 bases outside the gene matches. CDR1 MDHEN and CDR2 SYDVKM come from the germline V gene. CDR3 sequence (DNA): TGTGCCAGCAGTTTCGAGACAGGGCCTGGAAACACCATATATTTT. This sequence encodes CASSFETGPGNTIYF.

The rearrangement uses TRBV7-6 and TRBJ1-4; no clear D gene. The V gene's germline CDR1 is SGHVS and CDR2 FNYEAQ. The V end was cut by 5 bases, the J end by 5 bases, with 21 bases between. This CDR3 contains 17 residues. The CDR3 DNA is TGTGCCAGCAGCCCATTAGAACTCGGAGTTCTAAATGAAAAACTGTTTTTT. It is translated as CASSPLELGVLNEKLFF.

This rearrangement joins TRBV6-5 to TRBJ2-7; 13 nucleotides line up with TRBD2. J lost 3 bases, V lost 2 bases, and 1 base had no gene match. This CDR3 has 15 amino acids. Germline V gene sequence: CDR1 MNHEY, CDR2 SVGAGI. The CDR3: CASSYGTSGIYEQYF. CDR3 coding DNA: TGTGCCAGCAGTTACGGGACTAGCGGGATCTACGAGCAGTACTTC.

This chain uses TRBV2 with TRBJ2-2; 7 bases map to TRBD2. Germline V lookup: CDR1 SNHLY, CDR2 FYNNEI. The CDR3 extends over 15 amino acids. With 6 bases clipped from V and 1 base from J, the junction kept 5 bases outside the gene matches. The DNA of the CDR3 is TGTGCCAGCAGCCCGACTAGCTTGAACACCGGGGAGCTGTTTTTT. It specifies CASSPTSLNTGELFF.

Concerning this clone itself: Other DNA sequences within the sample encode an identical CDR3. This chain joins TRBV7-6 and TRBJ2-3; D remains ambiguous. CDR1 SGHVS and CDR2 FNYEAQ come from the germline V gene. The CDR3 spans 15 residues. With 1 base removed from V and 0 bases from J, the gap between germline ends came to 8 bases. The CDR3 loop is CASSLGVSSTDTQYF. The CDR3, as DNA: TGTGCCAGCAGCTTAGGGGTCAGCAGCACAGATACGCAGTATTTT.

The genes are TRBV7-9 and TRBJ2-1; 9 bases align to TRBD2. Trimming cost V 8 bases and J 6 bases; bases outside gene matches: 11. The CDR3 length is 15 residues. Germline CDR1 reads SEHNR; CDR2 reads FQNEAQ (reference sequence). CDR3 sequence reads: CASPDLAGEVNEQFF. The CDR3 nucleotides read TGTGCCAGCCCTGATTTAGCGGGAGAGGTCAATGAGCAGTTCTTC.

As concerns this clone: This specimen includes other DNA sequences encoding the same CDR3. This chain links TRBV7-8 with TRBJ1-1; D call uncertain. V was trimmed by 1 base and J by 1 base, leaving 4 bases between them. Germline assignment: CDR1 SGHVS and CDR2 FQNEAQ. The CDR3 is 13 amino acids. The CDR3 nucleotides are TGTGCCAGCAGCTTAGGGCAGAACACTGAAGCTTTCTTT. This encodes CASSLGQNTEAFF. The full variable domain, with the rest looked up from reference TRBV7-8 and TRBJ1-1, is GAGVSQSPRYKVAKRGQDVALRCDPISGHVSLFWYQQALGQGPEFLTYFQNEAQLDKSGLPSDRFFAERPEGSVSTLKIQRTQQEDSAVYLCASSLGQNTEAFFGQGTRLTVV.

The gene calls are TRBV5-8 and TRBJ2-6; tentatively, D is TRBD1 (6 bases). V was shortened by 3 bases and J by 3 bases, with 10 bases between the two germline ends. This CDR3 contains 15 residues. Germline assignment: CDR1 SGHTS and CDR2 YDEGEE. This chain's CDR3 is CASSSTGYGANVLTF. Written as DNA, the CDR3 is TGTGCCAGCAGCTCAACAGGGTATGGGGCCAACGTCCTGACTTTC. Complete variable domain (other parts from reference TRBV5-8 and TRBJ2-6): EAGVTQSPTHLIKTRGQQATLRCSPISGHTSVYWYQQALGLGLQFLLWYDEGEERNRGNFPPRFSGRQFPNYSSELNVNALELEDSALYLCASSSTGYGANVLTFGAGSRLTVL.

V and J are TRBV27 and TRBJ1-1; D is ambiguous. The CDR3 has 15 residues. CDR1 MNHEY and CDR2 SMNVEV come from the germline V gene (reference sequence). V was pared by 6 bases and J by 1 base, with 15 bases between. The CDR3 is CASSHVWAGNTEAFF. As DNA, the CDR3 is TGTGCCAGCAGCCACGTTTGGGCTGGGAACACTGAAGCTTTCTTT.

About this clone: Other nucleotide sequences in the sample specify the same CDR3. This rearrangement joins TRBV5-4 to TRBJ2-7; 10 bases match TRBD1. V lost 4 bases and J lost 2; bases outside the gene matches: 6. Germline V CDR1 and CDR2: SGHNT, YYREEE (reference sequence). The CDR3 sequence is 15 residues long. The CDR3 region has the DNA TGTGCCAGCAGCCCAGGACAGGGGGGAACCTACGAGCAGTACTTC. As protein: CASSPGQGGTYEQYF.

The gene calls are TRBV2 and TRBJ1-4; D remains ambiguous. CDR3 size: 14 residues. Germline CDR1 SNHLY, CDR2 FYNNEI. V shed 3 bases and J shed 3 bases, with 8 bases lying between them. The chain's CDR3 is CASSDGNSNEKLFF. CDR3 in DNA: TGTGCCAGCAGTGACGGGAACTCTAATGAAAAACTGTTTTTT.

V gene TRBV2 combines with J gene TRBJ2-3; 11 bases line up with TRBD2. The CDR3 covers 13 residues. J lost 2 bases, V lost 9 bases, and 1 base had no gene match. Germline CDR1 is SNHLY and CDR2 is FYNNEI. In nucleotides, the CDR3 is TGTGCCAGACTAGCGGGGGTCACAGATACGCAGTATTTT. Its translation: CARLAGVTDTQYF.

The chain links TRBV6-1 to TRBJ2-7; 7 bases map to TRBD2. The trim removed 4 bases at V and 3 bases at J, leaving 6 bases unmatched. The CDR3 is 14 residues long. Germline CDR1 MNHNS, CDR2 SASEGT. CDR3 DNA sequence: TGTGCCAGCAGTGTGGAGGGAGGGGACTACGAGCAGTACTTC. Amino acid sequence: CASSVEGGDYEQYF.